This TCR beta chain was found in a study of T-cell memory formation after mild COVID-19 (dated by TCRdb to about 2021). For context, the study as a whole: Most TCR sequence clusters were specific to one of the two donors. Two young, previously healthy adult volunteers, one female and one male, were included in the cohort. Longitudinal TCRalpha and TCRbeta repertoire sequencing tracked T-cell clones expanding and contracting after mild COVID-19 in a couple of donors. What the work shows at the level of the full study, not this receptor alone: Contracting CD4+ clones turned up mainly in the CM and EM memory subsets, whereas EMRA was where CD8+ clones were enriched. Balanced CD4/CD8 phenotypes were observed for clones contracting from day 15 to 85, whereas a bias towards CD4+ was observed for a second wave of clones expanding from day 15 to 37. Only a couple of mild cases were covered by the study, and larger cohorts that include severe cases with pre-infection samples were considered necessary. Some responding clones were found in pre-infection memory, which suggests that pre-existing cross-reactive memory T cells took part in the SARS-CoV-2 response. The second-wave clones that peaked on day 37 were not confirmed to be SARS-CoV-2 specific.

The run used an Illumina NovaSeq 6000. TCRalpha and TCRbeta cDNA libraries were constructed by 5'RACE with constant-segment primers, with sample barcodes and unique molecular identifiers being introduced. Trizol reagent was used to extract RNA from every sample. The libraries were amplified in two PCR steps, and the second step added a second sample barcode and Illumina TruSeq adapters. Libraries were sequenced on an Illumina NovaSeq with 2 x 150 bp paired-end reads. As for the original processing: The reads were demultiplexed and collapsed into UMI-guided consensus sequences using migec v1.2.7. Using mixcr v2.1.11, UMI consensuses were aligned to TRA and TRB V and J templates and then assembled into clonotypes. Clonotypes were classified as expanded or contracted when called significant by both edgeR and NoisET, with noise models trained on biological replicates. For edgeR calls, a false discovery rate-adjusted p below 0.01 and a log2 fold-change threshold of 1 were applied. As an exploratory analysis of dynamics, max-normalized trajectories of the 1000 most abundant clonotypes were examined by PCA with hierarchical clustering. Each responding clone was given a CD4 or CD8 phenotype based on the CD4+ and CD8+ repertoires, which had been sequenced separately. Using fastp trimming at Q25 and MiXCR clonotype assembly, TCRdb reanalyzed the public sequencing data and kept in-frame beta chains. Each entry merges the rows of one CDR3 protein and shows their most common DNA and genes. In this record, the V and J calls reflect TCRdb's handling and not the investigators' own analysis. This sample has about 310,000 distinct CDR3 sequences in its table, and approximately 19% of those were observed once. Approximately 21% of the sample goes to the ten largest clones.

Ficoll-Paque density gradient centrifugation was the method used to isolate PBMCs. For this clonotype: Its recognized antigen is unknown. Base quality data are lacking; no much larger clone is found one base away.

The sequenced sample was PBMCs or a T cell subset sorted from them (not recorded which). The source is a man between 18 and 29 years old who had mild COVID-19 (a few samples of this study predate the infection). The sample titles of this study are shuffled in the database, so cell type and time point are left out; the donor was told from shared clones.

At the DNA level, the sequence is TGTGCCAGCAGCCAAGATCCGGCCGACATGGCTAATGAAAAACTGTTTTTT. It codes for CASSQDPADMANEKLFF. The sequence is built from TRBV4-2 and TRBJ1-4, with no confidently assigned D gene. The germline V gene yields LGHNA for CDR1 and YNFKEQ for CDR2. The V and J ends are trimmed by 0 bases and 3 bases, leaving 14 bases between them. The CDR3, from cysteine to phenylalanine, totals 17 residues. The kept DNA is CDR3 alone, 51 bases in frame from the first base.